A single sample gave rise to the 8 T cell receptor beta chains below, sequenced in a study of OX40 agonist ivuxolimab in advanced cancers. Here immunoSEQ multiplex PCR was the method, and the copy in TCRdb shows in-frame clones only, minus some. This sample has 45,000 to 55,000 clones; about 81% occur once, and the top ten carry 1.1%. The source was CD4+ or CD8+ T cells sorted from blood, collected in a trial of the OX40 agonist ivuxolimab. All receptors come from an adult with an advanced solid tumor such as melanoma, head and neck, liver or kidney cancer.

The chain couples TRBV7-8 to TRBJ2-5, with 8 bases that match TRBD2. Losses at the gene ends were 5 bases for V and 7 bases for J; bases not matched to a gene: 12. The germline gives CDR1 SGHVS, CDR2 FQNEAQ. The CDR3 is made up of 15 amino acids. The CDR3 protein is CASSRTSGGAGTQYF. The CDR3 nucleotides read TGTGCCAGCAGCCGAACATCGGGGGGGGCAGGGACCCAGTACTTC.

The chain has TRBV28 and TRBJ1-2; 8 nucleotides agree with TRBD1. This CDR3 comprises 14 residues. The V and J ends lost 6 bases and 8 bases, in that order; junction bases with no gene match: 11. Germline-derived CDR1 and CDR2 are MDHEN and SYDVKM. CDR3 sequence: CASSRPGQEWGYTF. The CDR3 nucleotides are TGTGCCAGCAGCAGACCGGGACAGGAGTGGGGCTACACCTTC.

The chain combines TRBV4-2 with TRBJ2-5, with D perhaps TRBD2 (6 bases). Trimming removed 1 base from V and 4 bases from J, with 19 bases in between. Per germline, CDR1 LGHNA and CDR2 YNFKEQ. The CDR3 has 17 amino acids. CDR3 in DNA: TGTGCCAGCAGCCAAGGATCCTGGCAGGGAGGTCGAGAGACCCAGTACTTC. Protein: CASSQGSWQGGRETQYF.

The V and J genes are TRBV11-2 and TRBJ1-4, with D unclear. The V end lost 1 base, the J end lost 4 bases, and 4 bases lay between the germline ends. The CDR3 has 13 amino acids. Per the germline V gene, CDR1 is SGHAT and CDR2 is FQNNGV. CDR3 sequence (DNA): TGTGCCAGCAGCTTAGTGGGTAATGAAAAACTGTTTTTT. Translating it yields CASSLVGNEKLFF.

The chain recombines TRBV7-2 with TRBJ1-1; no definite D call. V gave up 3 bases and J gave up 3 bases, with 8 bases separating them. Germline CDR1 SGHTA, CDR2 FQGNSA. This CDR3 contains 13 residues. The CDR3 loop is CASSFGLDTEAFF. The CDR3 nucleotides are TGTGCCAGCAGCTTTGGACTGGACACTGAAGCTTTCTTT.

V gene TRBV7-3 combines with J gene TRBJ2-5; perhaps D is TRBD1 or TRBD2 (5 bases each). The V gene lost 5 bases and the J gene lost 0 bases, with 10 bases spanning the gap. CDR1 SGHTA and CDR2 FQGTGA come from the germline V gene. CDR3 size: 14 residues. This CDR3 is CASSVGTDQETQYF. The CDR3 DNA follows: TGTGCCAGCAGCGTGGGGACGGACCAAGAGACCCAGTACTTC.

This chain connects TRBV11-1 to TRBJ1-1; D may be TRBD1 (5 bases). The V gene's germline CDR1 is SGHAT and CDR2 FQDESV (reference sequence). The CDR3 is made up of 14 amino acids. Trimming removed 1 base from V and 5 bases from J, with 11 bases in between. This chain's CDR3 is CASSLEGVDTEAFF. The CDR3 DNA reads TGTGCCAGCAGCTTAGAAGGGGTTGATACTGAAGCTTTCTTT. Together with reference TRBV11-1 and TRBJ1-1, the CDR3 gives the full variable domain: EAEVAQSPRYKITEKSQAVAFWCDPISGHATLYWYRQILGQGPELLVQFQDESVVDDSQLPKDRFSAERLKGVDSTLKIQPAELGDSAMYLCASSLEGVDTEAFFGQGTRLTVV.

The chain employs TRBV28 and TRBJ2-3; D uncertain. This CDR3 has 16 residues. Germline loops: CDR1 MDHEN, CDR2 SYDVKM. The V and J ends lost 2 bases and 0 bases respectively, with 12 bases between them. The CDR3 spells CASSLVAPISTDTQYF. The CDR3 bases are TGTGCCAGCAGTTTAGTAGCACCAATCAGCACAGATACGCAGTATTTT. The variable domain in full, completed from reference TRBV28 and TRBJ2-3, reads DVKVTQSSRYLVKRTGEKVFLECVQDMDHENMFWYRQDPGLGLRLIYFSYDVKMKEKGDIPEGYSVSREKKERFSLILESASTNQTSMYLCASSLVAPISTDTQYFGPGTRLTVL.